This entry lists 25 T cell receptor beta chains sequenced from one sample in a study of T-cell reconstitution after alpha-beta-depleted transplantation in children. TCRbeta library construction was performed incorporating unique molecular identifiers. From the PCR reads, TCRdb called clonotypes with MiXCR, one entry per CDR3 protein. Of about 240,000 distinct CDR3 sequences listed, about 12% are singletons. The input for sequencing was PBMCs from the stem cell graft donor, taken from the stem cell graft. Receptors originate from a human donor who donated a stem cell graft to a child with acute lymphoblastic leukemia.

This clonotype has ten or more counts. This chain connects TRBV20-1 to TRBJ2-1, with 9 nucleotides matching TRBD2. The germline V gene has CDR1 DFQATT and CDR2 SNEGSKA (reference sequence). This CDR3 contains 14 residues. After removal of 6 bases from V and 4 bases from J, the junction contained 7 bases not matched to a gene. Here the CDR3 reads CSALAGQIYNEQFF. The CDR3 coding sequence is TGCAGTGCACTAGCGGGTCAGATATACAATGAGCAGTTCTTC.

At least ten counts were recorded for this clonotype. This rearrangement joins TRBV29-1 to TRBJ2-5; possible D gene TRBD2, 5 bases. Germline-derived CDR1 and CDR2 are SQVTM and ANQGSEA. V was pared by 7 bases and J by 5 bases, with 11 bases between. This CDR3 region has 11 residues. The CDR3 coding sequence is TGCAGCGGCCTAGGGAGCGAGACCCAGTACTTC. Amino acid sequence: CSGLGSETQYF.

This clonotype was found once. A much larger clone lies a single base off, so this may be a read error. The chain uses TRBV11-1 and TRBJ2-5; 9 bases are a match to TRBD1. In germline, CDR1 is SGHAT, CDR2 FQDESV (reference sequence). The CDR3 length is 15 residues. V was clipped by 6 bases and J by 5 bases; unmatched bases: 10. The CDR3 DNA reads TGTGCCAGCAGACTGGGACAGGGTGGAAGGGAGACCCAGTACTTC. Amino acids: CASRLGQGGRETQYF.

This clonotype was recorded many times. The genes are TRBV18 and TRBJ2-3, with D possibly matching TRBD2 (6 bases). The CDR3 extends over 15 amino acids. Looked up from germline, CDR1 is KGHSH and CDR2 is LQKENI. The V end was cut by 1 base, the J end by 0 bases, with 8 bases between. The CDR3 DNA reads TGTGCCAGCTCACCACTGCTAGCGAGCACAGATACGCAGTATTTT. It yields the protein CASSPLLASTDTQYF.

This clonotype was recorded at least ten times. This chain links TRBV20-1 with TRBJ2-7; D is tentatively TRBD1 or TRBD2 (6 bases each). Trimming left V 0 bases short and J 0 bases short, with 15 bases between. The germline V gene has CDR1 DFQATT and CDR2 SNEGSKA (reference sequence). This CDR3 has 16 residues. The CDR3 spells CSARDLGGSVSYEQYF. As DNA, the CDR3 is TGCAGTGCTAGAGATCTCGGGGGCTCTGTCTCCTACGAGCAGTACTTC.

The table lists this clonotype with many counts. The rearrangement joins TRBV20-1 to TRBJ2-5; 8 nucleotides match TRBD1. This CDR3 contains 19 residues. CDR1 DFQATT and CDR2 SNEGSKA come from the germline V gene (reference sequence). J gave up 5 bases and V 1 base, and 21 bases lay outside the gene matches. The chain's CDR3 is CSARASRRQGTEAPETQYF. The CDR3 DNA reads TGCAGTGCTAGAGCGTCCCGACGACAGGGGACTGAGGCCCCGGAGACCCAGTACTTC.

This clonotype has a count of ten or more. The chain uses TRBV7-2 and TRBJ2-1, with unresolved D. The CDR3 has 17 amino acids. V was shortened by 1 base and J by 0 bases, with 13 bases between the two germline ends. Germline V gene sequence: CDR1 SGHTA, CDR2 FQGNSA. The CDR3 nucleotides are TGTGCCAGCAGCTTAGTAACGGCCGAAAGCTCCTACAATGAGCAGTTCTTC. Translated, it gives CASSLVTAESSYNEQFF.

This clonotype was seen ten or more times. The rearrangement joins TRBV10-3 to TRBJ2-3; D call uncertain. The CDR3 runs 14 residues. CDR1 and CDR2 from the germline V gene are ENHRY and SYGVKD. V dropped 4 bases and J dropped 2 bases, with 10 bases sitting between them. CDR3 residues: CAISGTGDTDTQYF. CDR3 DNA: TGTGCCATCAGTGGGACCGGAGACACAGATACGCAGTATTTT.

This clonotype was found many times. CDR3: CSSGARTSTDTQYF. For the CDR3, the DNA is TGCAGTAGCGGCGCGCGAACTAGCACAGATACGCAGTATTTT. This chain uses TRBV20-1 with TRBJ2-3; D may be TRBD2 (5 bases). CDR3 length: 14 amino acids. Looked up from germline, CDR1 is DFQATT and CDR2 is SNEGSKA (reference sequence). The germline V and J ends were trimmed by 8 bases and 0 bases, with 15 bases remaining between them.

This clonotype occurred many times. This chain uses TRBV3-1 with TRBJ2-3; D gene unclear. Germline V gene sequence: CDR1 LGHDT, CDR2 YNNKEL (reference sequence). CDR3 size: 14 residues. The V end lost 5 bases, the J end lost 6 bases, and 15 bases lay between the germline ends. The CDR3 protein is CASSTTIQRDTQYF. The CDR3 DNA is TGTGCCAGCAGCACCACTATACAGAGGGATACGCAGTATTTT.

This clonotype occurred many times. CDR3 amino acids: CASSRPGDTEAFF. The CDR3 region has the DNA TGTGCCAGCAGCCGACCCGGGGACACTGAAGCTTTCTTT. The V and J genes are TRBV27 and TRBJ1-1; no firm D call. The V gene lost 6 bases and the J gene lost 3 bases, with 11 bases spanning the gap. Germline V gene data show CDR1 as MNHEY and CDR2 as SMNVEV (reference sequence). This CDR3 comprises 13 residues.

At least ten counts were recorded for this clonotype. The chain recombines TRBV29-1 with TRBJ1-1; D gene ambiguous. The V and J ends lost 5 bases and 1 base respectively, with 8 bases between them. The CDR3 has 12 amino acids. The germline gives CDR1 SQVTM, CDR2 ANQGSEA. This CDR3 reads CSVKRGNTEAFF. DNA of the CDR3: TGCAGCGTTAAACGAGGGAACACTGAAGCTTTCTTT.

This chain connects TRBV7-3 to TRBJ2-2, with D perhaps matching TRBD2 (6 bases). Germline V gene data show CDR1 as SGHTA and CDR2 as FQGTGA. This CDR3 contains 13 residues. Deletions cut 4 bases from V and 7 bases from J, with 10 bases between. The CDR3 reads CASSWGDRGELFF. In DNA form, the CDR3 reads TGTGCCAGCAGCTGGGGGGACCGCGGGGAGCTGTTTTTT.

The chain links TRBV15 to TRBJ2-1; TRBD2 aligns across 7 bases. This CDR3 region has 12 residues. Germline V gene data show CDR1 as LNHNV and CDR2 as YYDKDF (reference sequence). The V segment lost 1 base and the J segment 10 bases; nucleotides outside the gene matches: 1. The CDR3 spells CATSRVGREQFF. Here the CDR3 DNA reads TGTGCCACCAGCAGAGTCGGGAGGGAGCAGTTCTTC. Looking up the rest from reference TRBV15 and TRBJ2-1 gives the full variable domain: DAMVIQNPRYQVTQFGKPVTLSCSQTLNHNVMYWYQQKSSQAPKLLFHYYDKDFNNEADTPDNFQSRRPNTSFCFLDIRSPGLGDTAMYLCATSRVGREQFFGPGTRLTVL.

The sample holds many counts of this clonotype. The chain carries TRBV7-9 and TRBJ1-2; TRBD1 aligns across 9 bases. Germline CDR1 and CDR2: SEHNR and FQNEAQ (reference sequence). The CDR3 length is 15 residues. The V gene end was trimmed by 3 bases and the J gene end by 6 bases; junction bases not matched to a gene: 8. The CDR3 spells CASSFSGTGFDGYTF. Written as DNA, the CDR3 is TGTGCCAGCAGCTTTTCCGGGACAGGGTTTGATGGCTACACCTTC.

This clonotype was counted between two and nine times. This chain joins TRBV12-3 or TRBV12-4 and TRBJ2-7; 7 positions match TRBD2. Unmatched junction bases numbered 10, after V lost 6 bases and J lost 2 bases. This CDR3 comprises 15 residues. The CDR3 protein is CASSREGGSAYEQYF. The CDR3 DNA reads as TGTGCCAGCAGCAGGGAGGGCGGGAGTGCCTACGAGCAGTACTTC.

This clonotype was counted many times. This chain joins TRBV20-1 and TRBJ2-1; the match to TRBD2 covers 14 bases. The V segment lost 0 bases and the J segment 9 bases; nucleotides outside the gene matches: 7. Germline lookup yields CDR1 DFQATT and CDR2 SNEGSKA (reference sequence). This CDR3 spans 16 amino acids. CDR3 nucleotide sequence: TGCAGTGCTAGAGATTTGACTAGCGGGGGGGAAGGTGAGCAGTTCTTC. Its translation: CSARDLTSGGEGEQFF.

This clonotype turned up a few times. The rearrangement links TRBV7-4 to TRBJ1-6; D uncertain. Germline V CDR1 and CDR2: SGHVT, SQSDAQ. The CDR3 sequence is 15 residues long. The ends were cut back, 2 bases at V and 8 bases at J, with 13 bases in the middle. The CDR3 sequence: CASSLPRDVDSPLHF. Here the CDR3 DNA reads TGTGCCAGCAGCTTACCCCGGGATGTTGATTCACCCCTCCACTTT. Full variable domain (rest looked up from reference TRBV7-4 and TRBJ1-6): GAGVSQSPRYKVAKRGRDVALRCDSISGHVTLYWYRQTLGQGSEVLTYSQSDAQRDKSGRPSGRFSAERPERSVSTLKIQRTEQGDSAVYLCASSLPRDVDSPLHFGNGTRLTVT.

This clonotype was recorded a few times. The DNA of the CDR3 is TGCGCCAGCAGCGCGCGGGGCGGGAGTGGGGCTTTCTTT. It is translated as CASSARGGSGAFF. The chain joins TRBV4-3 to TRBJ1-1; D is possibly TRBD1 (5 bases). CDR1 is LGHNA, CDR2 YSLEER, per germline. The V gene lost 5 bases and the J gene lost 11 bases, with 18 bases spanning the gap. There are 13 residues in the CDR3.

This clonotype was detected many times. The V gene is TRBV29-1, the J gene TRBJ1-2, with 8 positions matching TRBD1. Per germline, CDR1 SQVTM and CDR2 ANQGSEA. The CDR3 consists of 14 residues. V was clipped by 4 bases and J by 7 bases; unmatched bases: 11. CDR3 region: CSVGVGQGYFGYTF. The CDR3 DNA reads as TGCAGCGTTGGTGTCGGACAGGGCTATTTTGGCTACACCTTC.

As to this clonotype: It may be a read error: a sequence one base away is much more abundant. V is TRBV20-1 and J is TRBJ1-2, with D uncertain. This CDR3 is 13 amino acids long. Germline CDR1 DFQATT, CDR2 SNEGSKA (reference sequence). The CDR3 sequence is CTARDVEAYGYTF. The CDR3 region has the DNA TGCACTGCTAGAGACGTCGAGGCCTATGGCTACACCTTC.

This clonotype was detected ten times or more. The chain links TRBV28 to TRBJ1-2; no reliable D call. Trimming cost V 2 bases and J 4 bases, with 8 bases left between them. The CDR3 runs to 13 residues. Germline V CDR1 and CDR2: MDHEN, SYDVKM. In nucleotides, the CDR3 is TGTGCCAGCAGTTTAGCAGCATCCTATGGCTACACCTTC. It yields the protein CASSLAASYGYTF.

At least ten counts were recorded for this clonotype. CDR3 residues: CASSFSATEAFF. In DNA, the CDR3 is TGTGCCAGCAGTTTTTCGGCCACTGAAGCTTTCTTT. The V and J genes are TRBV12-3 or TRBV12-4 and TRBJ1-1; D is unresolved. The CDR3 extends over 12 amino acids. V dropped 3 bases and J dropped 4 bases, with 6 bases sitting between them.

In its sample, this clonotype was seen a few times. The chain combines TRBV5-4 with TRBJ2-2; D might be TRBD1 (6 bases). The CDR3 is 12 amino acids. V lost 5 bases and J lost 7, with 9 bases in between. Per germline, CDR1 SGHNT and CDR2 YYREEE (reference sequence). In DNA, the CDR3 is TGTGCCAGCAGACGGGACATCGGGGAGCTGTTTTTT. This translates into CASRRDIGELFF.

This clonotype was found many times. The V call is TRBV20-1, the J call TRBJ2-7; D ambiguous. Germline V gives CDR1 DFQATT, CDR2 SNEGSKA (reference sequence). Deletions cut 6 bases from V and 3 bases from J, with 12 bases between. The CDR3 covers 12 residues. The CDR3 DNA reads TGCAGTGCCGCATTAGGATTCTACGAGCAGTACTTC. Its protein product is CSAALGFYEQYF.